The 17 T cell receptor beta chains below come from one sample, sequenced in a study of T cells after yellow fever vaccination. TCRdb re-analysed the 5' RACE reads in MiXCR, keeping a single row per CDR3 protein. The sample yields roughly 180,000 distinct CDR3 sequences, roughly 6.2% seen once. This specimen was CD4+ T cells sorted from PBMCs, taken on the day of the first yellow fever vaccination. These receptors all come from a man younger than 35 who received the YFV17D yellow fever vaccine.

This clonotype was observed many times. The junction departs from the called germline gene at one end, perhaps through a read error. The chain couples TRBV12-3 or TRBV12-4 to TRBJ2-7; 7 positions match TRBD1. The CDR3 runs 11 residues. The CDR3 DNA sequence: TGTGCCAGCAGTTTAATGGGACAGCAGCGTTTC. It yields the protein CASSLMGQQRF.

This clonotype has ten or more counts. This chain connects TRBV11-2 to TRBJ2-1; 7 nucleotides line up with TRBD2. V lost 3 bases and J lost 1; bases outside the gene matches: 9. The length of the CDR3 is 17 residues. The germline gives CDR1 SGHAT, CDR2 FQNNGV. The CDR3 DNA is TGTGCCAGCAGCTTTACGCGGGGAGGGCGTTCCTACAATGAGCAGTTCTTC. This gives the protein CASSFTRGGRSYNEQFF.

This clonotype was found many times. The chain has TRBV10-3 and TRBJ1-6; tentatively, D is TRBD1 (5 bases). The V gene lost 3 bases and the J gene lost 9 bases, with 18 bases spanning the gap. The CDR3 sequence is 16 residues long. The germline CDR1 and CDR2 sequences are ENHRY and SYGVKD. CDR3 sequence reads: CAISDRLMGPSSPLHF. CDR3 bases: TGTGCCATCAGTGACCGATTAATGGGACCGAGTTCACCCCTCCACTTT.

Many counts were recorded for this clonotype. The V call is TRBV2, the J call TRBJ1-5; no definite D call. Germline values: CDR1 SNHLY, CDR2 FYNNEI. This CDR3 comprises 16 residues. V lost 0 bases, J lost 3 bases, and 12 bases lay in between. DNA for the CDR3: TGTGCCAGCAGTGAAGCCGACGACGCAGTCAATCAGCCCCAGCATTTT. Translation gives CASSEADDAVNQPQHF.

This clonotype was seen more than once but under ten times. This chain connects TRBV12-3 or TRBV12-4 to TRBJ1-2; perhaps TRBD1 as D (6 bases). The CDR3 is 15 residues long. Trimming removed 7 bases at V and 4 bases at J, with 19 bases between. The CDR3 nucleotides read TGTGCCAGCAATCCGTTGGGCCGGGACACCTATGGCTACACCTTC. Residues: CASNPLGRDTYGYTF.

This clonotype was recorded at least ten times. The chain couples TRBV5-1 to TRBJ2-7, with D perhaps assigned TRBD1 or TRBD2 (6 bases each). Per germline, CDR1 SGHRS and CDR2 YFSETQ. This CDR3 comprises 14 residues. Trimming took off 4 bases at V and 5 bases at J, with 16 bases between the two ends. CDR3 sequence reads: CASSRQEGEDEQYF. The CDR3 nucleotides are TGCGCCAGCAGCCGTCAGGAGGGGGAGGACGAGCAGTACTTC.

The J gene is TRBJ2-1, the V gene TRBV20-1; 11 bases align to TRBD2. The CDR3 covers 14 residues. After removal of 5 bases from V and 3 bases from J, the junction contained 3 bases not matched to a gene. The germline V gene has CDR1 DFQATT and CDR2 SNEGSKA (reference sequence). CDR3 nucleotide sequence: TGCAGTGCTCCTAGCGGGGGGCTCTACAATGAGCAGTTCTTC. Amino acids: CSAPSGGLYNEQFF.

This clonotype came up a few times. The CDR3 is CASSSQLNQPQHF. CDR3 sequence (DNA): TGTGCCAGCAGCTCTCAGTTAAATCAGCCCCAGCATTTT. The chain recombines TRBV7-8 with TRBJ1-5; D ambiguous. The V and J ends lost 4 bases and 4 bases respectively, with 8 bases between them. The CDR3 covers 13 residues. Germline CDR1 and CDR2: SGHVS and FQNEAQ.

This clonotype was observed at least ten times. CDR3 sequence (DNA): TGTGCCAGCAGTTCGGACGGCAAACTTAACACAGATACGCAGTATTTT. Its translation is CASSSDGKLNTDTQYF. The rearrangement links TRBV12-3 or TRBV12-4 to TRBJ2-3; D unclear. CDR3 length equals 16 residues. V lost 4 bases and J 2 bases, leaving 16 bases between the germline ends.

This clonotype was detected ten times or more. This sequence joins TRBV12-3 or TRBV12-4 and TRBJ1-5; the match to TRBD1 covers 7 bases. CDR3 size: 13 residues. The J segment lost 5 bases and the V segment lost 7 bases, leaving 5 bases of the junction unmatched. This chain's CDR3 is CASTRTGDQPQHF. Here the CDR3 DNA reads TGTGCCAGCACTCGGACAGGCGATCAGCCCCAGCATTTT.

This clonotype was counted ten times or more. The chain recombines TRBV6-5 with TRBJ2-3; D possibly corresponds to TRBD2 (6 bases). The germline V gene has CDR1 MNHEY and CDR2 SVGAGI. V was shortened by 5 bases and J by 8 bases, with 14 bases between the two germline ends. This CDR3 is 13 amino acids long. The CDR3: CASSNRLGSTQYF. As DNA, the CDR3 is TGTGCCAGCAGTAACCGACTAGGTAGTACGCAGTATTTT.

This clonotype has ten or more counts. The rearrangement links TRBV20-1 to TRBJ2-5; D not certain. CDR3 length: 14 residues. From germline, CDR1 is DFQATT and CDR2 SNEGSKA (reference sequence). Trimming left V 6 bases short and J 5 bases short, with 19 bases between. CDR3 residues: CSARQLLGWETQYF. The CDR3 DNA is TGCAGTGCCCGCCAGCTCCTCGGATGGGAGACCCAGTACTTC.

This clonotype was counted many times. V is TRBV7-2 and J is TRBJ1-5, with D possibly being TRBD1 (6 bases). Trimming pared 1 base from V and 6 bases from J, leaving 16 bases between. The CDR3 totals 16 residues. CDR1 and CDR2 (germline): SGHTA, FQGNSA. CDR3 DNA sequence: TGTGCCAGCAGCTTAGTTGCGGGGGCGCCGGGTCAGCCCCAGCATTTT. It translates to CASSLVAGAPGQPQHF.

This clonotype has ten or more counts. The rearrangement uses TRBV7-2 and TRBJ1-6; D unclear. Looked up from germline, CDR1 is SGHTA and CDR2 is FQGNSA. CDR3 length: 14 amino acids. The V end lost 6 bases, the J end lost 9 bases, and 15 bases lay between the germline ends. In nucleotides, the CDR3 is TGTGCCAGCAGACGGCAGAAGGAGGGTTCACCCCTCCACTTT. This encodes CASRRQKEGSPLHF.

This clonotype was seen a few times. The chain employs TRBV7-9 and TRBJ1-2; 9 nucleotides agree with TRBD1. CDR1 is SEHNR, CDR2 FQNEAQ, per germline (reference sequence). Trimming took 2 bases from V and 7 from J; bases not matched to a gene: 5. The CDR3 is 14 residues long. In nucleotides, the CDR3 is TGTGCCAGCAGCTTATCTGGACAGGGGTTTGGCTACACCTTC. Its translation: CASSLSGQGFGYTF.

CDR3 coding DNA: TGTGCCAGCAGTTTCGCCAGGGGGCGCCCGGGCTACACCTTC. This encodes CASSFARGRPGYTF. V is TRBV12-3 or TRBV12-4 and J is TRBJ1-2, with 8 bases aligning to TRBD1. Trimming cost V 3 bases and J 8 bases; bases outside gene matches: 8. This CDR3 contains 14 residues.

This clonotype occurred many times. This chain uses TRBV14 with TRBJ2-1; 12 bases align to TRBD2. CDR3 size: 17 residues. V lost 4 bases to trimming and J lost 2 bases; unmatched junction nucleotides: 6. CDR1 and CDR2 from the germline V gene are SGHDN and FVKESK. Here the CDR3 DNA reads TGTGCCAGCAGCCTACGGACTAGCGGGGATACCTACAATGAGCAGTTCTTC. Translating it yields CASSLRTSGDTYNEQFF.